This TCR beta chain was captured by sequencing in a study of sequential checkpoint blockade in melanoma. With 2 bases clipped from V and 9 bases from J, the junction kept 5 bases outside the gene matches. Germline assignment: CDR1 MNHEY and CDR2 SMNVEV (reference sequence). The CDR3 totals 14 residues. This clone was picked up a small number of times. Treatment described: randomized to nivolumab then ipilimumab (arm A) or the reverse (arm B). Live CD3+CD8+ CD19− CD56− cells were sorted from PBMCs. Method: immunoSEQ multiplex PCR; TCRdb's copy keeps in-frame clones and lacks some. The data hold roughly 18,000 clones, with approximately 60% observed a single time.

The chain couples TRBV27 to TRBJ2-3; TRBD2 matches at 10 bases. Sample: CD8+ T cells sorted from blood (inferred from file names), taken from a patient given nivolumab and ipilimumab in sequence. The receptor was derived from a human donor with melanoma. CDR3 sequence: CASSLALAGDTQYF. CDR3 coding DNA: TGTGCCAGCAGTTTAGCCCTAGCGGGAGACACGCAGTATTTT.